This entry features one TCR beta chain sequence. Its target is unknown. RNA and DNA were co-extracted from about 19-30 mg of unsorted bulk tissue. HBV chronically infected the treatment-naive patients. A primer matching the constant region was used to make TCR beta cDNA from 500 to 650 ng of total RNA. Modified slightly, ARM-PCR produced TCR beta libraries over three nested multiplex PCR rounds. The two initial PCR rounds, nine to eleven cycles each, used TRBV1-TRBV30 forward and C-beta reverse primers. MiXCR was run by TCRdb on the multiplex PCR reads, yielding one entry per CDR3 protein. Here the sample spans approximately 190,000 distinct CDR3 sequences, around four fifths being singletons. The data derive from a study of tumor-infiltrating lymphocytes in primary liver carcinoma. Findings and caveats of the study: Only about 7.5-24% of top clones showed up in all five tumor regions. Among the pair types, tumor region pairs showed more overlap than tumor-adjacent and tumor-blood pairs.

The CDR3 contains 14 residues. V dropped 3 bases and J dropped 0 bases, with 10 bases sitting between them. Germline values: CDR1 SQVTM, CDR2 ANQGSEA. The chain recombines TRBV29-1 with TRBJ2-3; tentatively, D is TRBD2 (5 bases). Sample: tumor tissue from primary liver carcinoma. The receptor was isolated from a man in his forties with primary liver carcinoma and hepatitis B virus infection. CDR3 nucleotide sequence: TGCAGCGTTGAGACTACCCGTAGCACAGATACGCAGTATTTT. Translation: CSVETTRSTDTQYF.